These T cell receptor beta chains were read from a single sample in a study of blood T cell repertoires in COVID-19. Here immunoSEQ multiplex PCR was the method, and the copy in TCRdb shows in-frame clones only, minus some. The sample shows fewer than 300,000 clones, around four fifths of them seen only once. The source material was peripheral blood. These receptors were obtained from a woman between 70 and 85 years old with active or convalescent COVID-19. Both conserved end residues are part of each CDR3.

v_gene | CDR3aa
TRBV7-9 | CASSPQAGNETQYF
TRBV10-1 | CASSPGTSSTDTQYF
TRBV28 | CASSSPTGPNSPLHF
TRBV7-2 | CASSLGWTGGGYGYTF
TRBV9 | CASSEAGGLAGEETQYF
TRBV19 | CASSRGVRSYGYTF
TRBV6-5 | CASSYTGSIAKNIQYF
TRBV5-1 | CASRPGTADSYNEQFF
TRBV2 | CASRYHEGAGNTIYF
TRBV6-1 | CASSELGGQETQYF
TRBV28 | CASSPPRDYSPYYEQYF
TRBV10-3 | CAISEGGSDYGYTF
TRBV19 | CASKPGRRDEKLFF
TRBV5-1 | CASSLAPEVVETQYF
TRBV12-3/TRBV12-4 | CASTTGESGYTF
TRBV5-4 | CASSSGGAGQINEQFF
TRBV5-8 | CASTPWGGTGIRQPQHF
TRBV28 | CASRLAGEEQYF
TRBV9 | CASSEETGSNSPLHF
TRBV7-9 | CASSYGQTEAFF
TRBV27 | CASSPDSTYGYTF
TRBV21-1 | CASSKAPGRGRGNYGYTF
TRBV28 | CATSRVLDSPLHF
TRBV7-3 | CASSAPGLGYNEQFF
TRBV18 | CASSPTRTTEAFF
TRBV7-2 | CASSSTGEETQYF
TRBV5-1 | CASSLRQTLSTDTQYF
TRBV27 | CASRPGFGNEAFF
TRBV30 | CAWDRGTEAFF
TRBV7-2 | CASSVRTSGPYEQYF
TRBV6-5 | CASSRAGGFSDTQYF
TRBV7-9 | CASSPTGSSYNSPLHF
TRBV3-1/TRBV3-2 | CASRSGGAAGYEKLFF
TRBV6-5 | CASSPTGFNEQFF
TRBV5-1 | CASSERPSGDNEQFF
TRBV11-2 | CASSFGLGTGEGYTF
TRBV29-1 | CSVVKGSATDTQYF
TRBV5-1 | CASSLAGTGGETQYF
TRBV19 | CASSILGQYQETQYF
TRBV10-3 | CAISDGVWTLHF
TRBV27 | CASTPRGDSPLHF
TRBV3-1/TRBV3-2 | CASSPSGRALYEQYF
TRBV6-5 | CASSYSGPGGHEQFF
TRBV19 | CASSIGGRGIYNEQFF
TRBV5-1 | CASSGFLAGGTSTDTQYF
TRBV5-1 | CASSLKGQGAYEQYF
TRBV7-3 | CASSTGTRETQYF
TRBV18 | CASLQGEDQPQHF
TRBV2 | CASRRGGENTGELFF
TRBV12-3/TRBV12-4 | CASSLQSGYEQYF
TRBV2 | CASSPRGGGRADTQYF
TRBV5-1 | CASSYGQGRTGELFF
TRBV5-4 | CASSLPSRGSPYEQYF
TRBV11-2 | CASSFSGRNEKLFF
TRBV6-6 | CAARRTGSHEQYF
TRBV18 | CASSPPSGGYGYTF
TRBV6-5 | CASSKERNTEAFF
TRBV9 | CASSGTVGEQFF
TRBV4-3 | CASSQQELLRNSPLHF